This TCR beta chain was profiled in a study of Graves' ophthalmopathy and Graves' hyperthyroidism. The study amplified TCR beta CDR3 regions using RNA transcripts. RT-PCR in the first round used HTBI primers; a second-round multiplex PCR followed. Using its own MiXCR run on the multiplex PCR reads, TCRdb lists one record per CDR3 protein. The data hold almost 750,000 distinct CDR3 sequences, with 40% observed a single time. Deletions cut 3 bases from V and 8 bases from J, with 13 bases between. This CDR3 has 13 residues. Germline CDR1 SGHTA, CDR2 FQGTGA. The chain couples TRBV7-3 to TRBJ1-2, with D unclear. The sequence was obtained from an adult man with Graves' ophthalmopathy. Sequencing was carried out using peripheral blood. The CDR3 spells CASSFSEGRGYTF. CDR3 bases: TGTGCCAGCAGCTTTTCCGAGGGCCGAGGCTACACCTTC.